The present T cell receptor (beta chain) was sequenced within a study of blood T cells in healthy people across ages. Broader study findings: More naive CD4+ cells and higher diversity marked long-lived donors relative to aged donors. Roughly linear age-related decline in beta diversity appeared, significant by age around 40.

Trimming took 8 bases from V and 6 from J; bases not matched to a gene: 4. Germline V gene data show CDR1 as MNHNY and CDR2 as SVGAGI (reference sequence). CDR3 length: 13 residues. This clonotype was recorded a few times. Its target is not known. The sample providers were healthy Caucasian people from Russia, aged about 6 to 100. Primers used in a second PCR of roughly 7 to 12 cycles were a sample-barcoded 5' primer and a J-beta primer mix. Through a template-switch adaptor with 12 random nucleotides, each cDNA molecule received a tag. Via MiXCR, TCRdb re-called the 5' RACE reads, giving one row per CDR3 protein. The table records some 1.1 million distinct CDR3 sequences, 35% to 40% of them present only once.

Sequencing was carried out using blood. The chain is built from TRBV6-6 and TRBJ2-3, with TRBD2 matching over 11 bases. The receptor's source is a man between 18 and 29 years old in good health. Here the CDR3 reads CASARTSGDTQYF. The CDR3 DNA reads TGTGCCAGCGCAAGGACTAGCGGGGATACGCAGTATTTT.